The present entry profiles one T cell receptor beta chain with its context. Measured with immunoSEQ multiplex PCR; TCRdb has only the in-frame clones, and not every one. The sample has roughly 250,000 clones, approximately 86% seen once; the top ten hold about 0.9%. This sample was taken from a study of blood T cell repertoires in COVID-19. For the study at large: PBMCs, B-cell-depleted T cells, or T cells provided the cDNA or gDNA that made up the material.

The CDR3 is 16 amino acids. Per the germline V gene, CDR1 is SGHRS and CDR2 is YFSETQ. After removal of 4 bases from V and 0 bases from J, the junction contained 6 bases not matched to a gene. The sequence came from a human donor with COVID-19, enrolled during active disease. The donor label of this sample is uncertain. What was sequenced was peripheral blood. The V and J genes are TRBV5-1 and TRBJ2-1, with TRBD2 matching over 8 bases. This CDR3 reads CASSPGGGSSYNEQFF. CDR3 nucleotide sequence: TGCGCCAGCAGCCCGGGCGGGGGGAGCTCCTACAATGAGCAGTTCTTC.